This entry concerns a single TCR beta chain. Patients in Seattle were enrolled during active infection, then followed longitudinally. The data were taken from a study of blood T cell repertoires in COVID-19. On the study more broadly: Both acute and convalescent COVID-19 samples were obtained from the United States, Italy and Spain. The cDNA or gDNA used as material had been derived from T cells, B-cell-depleted T cells, or PBMCs.

As originally analysed: Using reference gene primer amplification, nucleated cell counts were estimated. Clones were sequenced by immunoSEQ multiplex PCR, and TCRdb holds only the in-frame ones, with some missing. Clone size and the V and J calls come from that table; the DNA yielded D and trimming. The table shows more than 300,000 clones, with around 87% occurring only once. The specimen sequenced was peripheral blood. The receptor was derived from a woman in her forties or fifties with COVID-19, enrolled during active disease.

CDR3 sequence (DNA): TGTGCCTGGACCCTAGCGGGAGGGCCTCTTGAGACCCAGTACTTC. As protein: CAWTLAGGPLETQYF. This chain uses TRBV30 with TRBJ2-5, with 12 bases lining up with TRBD2. Per the germline V gene, CDR1 is GTSNPN and CDR2 is SVGIG (reference sequence). Trimming removed 4 bases from V and 5 bases from J; junction bases left unmatched: 8. The length of the CDR3 is 15 residues.